This T cell receptor beta chain was captured in a study of blood T cell repertoires in COVID-19. Study-level information: Spain, Italy and the United States supplied samples that represented acute and convalescent COVID-19. Sources were T cells, B-cell-depleted T cells, or PBMCs; the material itself was cDNA or gDNA.

It was during active infection that Seattle patients were enrolled and then longitudinally followed. In the source study's methods: Estimated nucleated cell counts came from reference gene primer amplification. Sequencing was performed with immunoSEQ multiplex PCR; in TCRdb, only in-frame clones are kept and a portion is missing. That table supplies the V and J calls and clone size; D and trimming were determined from the DNA. The table records 200,000 to 250,000 clones, 75% to 85% of them present only once. Germline V gives CDR1 MNHEY, CDR2 SVGAGI. The CDR3 has 14 residues. J gave up 6 bases and V 7 bases, and 4 bases lay outside the gene matches.

V is TRBV6-5 and J is TRBJ2-3; 13 bases align to TRBD2. The TCR comes from a woman in her twenties or thirties with COVID-19, enrolled during active disease. Sequenced: peripheral blood. CDR3 sequence: CASTTSGGRDTQYF. As DNA, the CDR3 is TGTGCCAGCACGACTAGCGGGGGGCGGGATACGCAGTATTTT.